This TCR beta chain was obtained from a study of Ad26.COV2.S vaccination and SARS-CoV-2 variants. On the study more broadly: Once, or twice with 56 days between doses, Ad26.COV2.S was given intramuscularly. Overall study results and limits: Vaccine and placebo groups showed comparable non-spike TCR breadth. Spike-specific CD8+ and CD4+ T cell responses reportedly showed substantial breadth after vaccination.

The data were produced by immunoSEQ multiplex PCR, yet TCRdb's version contains in-frame clones alone and is incomplete. The sample has 350,000 to 450,000 clones, about four fifths seen once. As to treatment: around 19 received Ad26.COV2.S at low or high dose, single or two shots; about 5 received placebo; per-sample allocation not given. On day 63 after the first injection, vaccine and placebo recipients gave samples. The donor's status was that of an adult aged 18-55 years in Boston. This clone showed up just a few times. Its antigen remains unidentified. This CDR3 is built from 14 residues. Trimming took off 4 bases at V and 6 bases at J, with 16 bases between the two ends. Per the germline V gene, CDR1 is LNHDA and CDR2 is SQIVND (reference sequence).

The sequencing used peripheral blood, collected in a trial of Ad26.COV2.S vaccine versus placebo. The TCR was taken from a person aged 18-65 years who received the Ad26.COV2.S COVID-19 vaccine or a placebo. This chain joins TRBV19 and TRBJ2-7; a weak D match, TRBD2 (5 bases). This CDR3 is CASSSGSRSGEQYF. The CDR3 DNA reads as TGTGCCAGTAGTAGCGGGTCCCGCTCGGGCGAGCAGTACTTC.